This T cell receptor beta chain appears in the sequencing data of a study of regulatory dendritic cells for organ transplantation. Data came from immunoSEQ multiplex PCR; TCRdb stores just in-frame clones and leaves some out. The sample has 30,000 or so clones; about four fifths are singletons. Germline V CDR1 and CDR2: SNHLY, FYNNEI. CDR3 size: 16 residues. With 7 bases removed from V and 0 bases from J, the gap between germline ends came to 15 bases. The TCR comes from a human donor in good health. The chain has TRBV2 and TRBJ2-2; D may be TRBD2 (5 bases). Input material: naive CD8+ T cells from blood. Subset in this sample: CD45RA+ naive T cells. CDR3: CASNDRSGTNTGELFF. In DNA, the CDR3 is TGTGCCAGCAATGACCGAAGCGGCACGAACACCGGGGAGCTGTTTTTT.